Listed below are T cell receptor beta chains from one sample, sequenced in a study of patients and donors after allogeneic stem cell transplantation. TCRdb ran MiXCR on the RT-PCR reads and lists one entry per CDR3 protein. The sample lists some 880,000 distinct CDR3 sequences, around 17% occurring once. Sequenced: blood, either unsorted or a sorted T cell fraction (not recorded which). The receptors shown here come from a human donor who was either an allogeneic HSCT recipient or a stem cell or donor lymphocyte infusion donor (not recorded which). It is not recorded whose cells these are; they may come from a transplant donor. Both conserved end residues are part of each CDR3. Each record gives: D gene, V gene, clone size, J gene, CDR3 protein, CDR3 DNA. A D gene is named only where the DNA matches it firmly. Clone size is given for some rows only: seen once, a few or many times, or a class if the clone is expanded.

D gene: NA; V gene: TRBV18; clone size: few; J gene: TRBJ1-1; CDR3 protein: CASSKQESLMNTEAFF; CDR3 DNA: TGTGCCAGCTCTAAACAGGAGTCGTTGATGAACACTGAAGCTTTCTTT
D gene: NA; V gene: TRBV20-1; clone size: few; J gene: TRBJ2-7; CDR3 protein: CSARDAGISYEQYF; CDR3 DNA: TGCAGTGCTAGAGATGCAGGGATCTCCTACGAGCAGTACTTC
D gene: NA; V gene: TRBV29-1; clone size: few; J gene: TRBJ2-1; CDR3 protein: CSVEDLTGNNEQFF; CDR3 DNA: TGCAGCGTTGAAGATTTAACAGGGAACAATGAGCAGTTCTTC
D gene: TRBD1; V gene: TRBV10-3; clone size: NA; J gene: TRBJ2-1; CDR3 protein: CAVRPGQTNEQFF; CDR3 DNA: TGTGCCGTTAGACCGGGACAGACGAATGAGCAGTTCTTC
D gene: TRBD1; V gene: TRBV7-6; clone size: NA; J gene: TRBJ1-3; CDR3 protein: CASSLDRGSSGNTIYF; CDR3 DNA: TGTGCCAGCAGCTTGGACAGGGGTTCCAGTGGAAACACCATATATTTT
D gene: NA; V gene: TRBV6-1; clone size: NA; J gene: TRBJ1-1; CDR3 protein: CATKGGTKNTEAFF; CDR3 DNA: TGTGCCACCAAGGGCGGAACAAAGAACACTGAAGCTTTCTTT
D gene: TRBD1; V gene: TRBV27; clone size: NA; J gene: TRBJ2-7; CDR3 protein: CASSFGTGDEQYF; CDR3 DNA: TGTGCCAGCAGTTTCGGGACAGGGGACGAGCAGTACTTC
D gene: NA; V gene: TRBV6-2/TRBV6-3; clone size: few; J gene: TRBJ1-2; CDR3 protein: CASREPGEEGYTF; CDR3 DNA: TGTGCCAGCAGGGAACCAGGGGAAGAAGGCTACACCTTC
D gene: TRBD1; V gene: TRBV20-1; clone size: few; J gene: TRBJ1-6; CDR3 protein: CSARRVGGFTYNSPLHF; CDR3 DNA: TGCAGTGCTAGAAGGGTAGGGGGCTTCACCTATAATTCACCCCTCCACTTT
D gene: NA; V gene: TRBV2; clone size: few; J gene: TRBJ1-1; CDR3 protein: CASRRGVGTEAFF; CDR3 DNA: TGTGCCAGCAGACGGGGGGTAGGAACTGAAGCTTTCTTT
D gene: NA; V gene: TRBV7-9; clone size: NA; J gene: TRBJ2-7; CDR3 protein: CASSPETGSYEQYF; CDR3 DNA: TGTGCCAGCAGCCCAGAGACAGGCTCCTACGAGCAGTACTTC
D gene: NA; V gene: TRBV7-3; clone size: many; J gene: TRBJ1-2; CDR3 protein: CASSLTGALYGYTF; CDR3 DNA: TGTGCCAGCAGCTTAACGGGGGCTCTATATGGCTACACCTTC
D gene: TRBD2; V gene: TRBV20-1; clone size: few; J gene: TRBJ2-2; CDR3 protein: CSASPRAGALNTGELFF; CDR3 DNA: TGCAGTGCTAGCCCCCGGGCGGGAGCCTTGAACACCGGGGAGCTGTTTTTT
D gene: TRBD2; V gene: TRBV6-5; clone size: few; J gene: TRBJ2-1; CDR3 protein: CASSYSYSGRNEQFF; CDR3 DNA: TGTGCCAGCAGTTACTCATATAGCGGGAGGAATGAGCAGTTCTTC
D gene: NA; V gene: TRBV3-1; clone size: NA; J gene: TRBJ2-7; CDR3 protein: CASSHHTGYEQYF; CDR3 DNA: TGTGCCAGCAGCCACCATACAGGGTACGAGCAGTACTTC
D gene: TRBD1; V gene: TRBV6-2/TRBV6-3; clone size: few; J gene: TRBJ2-7; CDR3 protein: CASRPGQEYEQYF; CDR3 DNA: TGTGCCAGCAGACCGGGACAGGAGTACGAGCAGTACTTC
D gene: TRBD2; V gene: TRBV7-2; clone size: NA; J gene: TRBJ2-1; CDR3 protein: CASSSGRALNEQFF; CDR3 DNA: TGTGCCAGCAGCAGCGGGAGGGCCTTAAATGAGCAGTTCTTC
D gene: NA; V gene: TRBV20-1; clone size: few; J gene: TRBJ2-7; CDR3 protein: CSARAHGFFYEQYF; CDR3 DNA: TGCAGTGCTAGGGCACATGGCTTTTTCTACGAGCAGTACTTC
D gene: NA; V gene: TRBV29-1; clone size: many; J gene: TRBJ2-2; CDR3 protein: CSFSLGRPGELFF; CDR3 DNA: TGCAGCTTCTCCTTAGGCCGGCCCGGGGAGCTGTTTTTT
D gene: TRBD1; V gene: TRBV3-1; clone size: few; J gene: TRBJ1-4; CDR3 protein: CASSQAGTGSEKLFF; CDR3 DNA: TGTGCCAGCAGCCAAGCCGGGACAGGGTCTGAAAAACTGTTTTTT
D gene: NA; V gene: TRBV27; clone size: NA; J gene: TRBJ2-1; CDR3 protein: CASSPIGTNNEQFF; CDR3 DNA: TGTGCCAGCAGTCCGATCGGGACGAACAATGAGCAGTTCTTC
D gene: NA; V gene: TRBV5-1; clone size: NA; J gene: TRBJ1-1; CDR3 protein: CASSPVPSPGNTEAFF; CDR3 DNA: TGCGCCAGCAGCCCGGTACCCTCTCCGGGCAACACTGAAGCTTTCTTT
D gene: TRBD2; V gene: TRBV4-1; clone size: many; J gene: TRBJ2-1; CDR3 protein: CASSQSGGSSYNEQFF; CDR3 DNA: TGCGCCAGCAGCCAGTCGGGGGGATCCTCCTACAATGAGCAGTTCTTC
D gene: NA; V gene: TRBV28; clone size: NA; J gene: TRBJ2-1; CDR3 protein: CASSSGGGPHGEQFF; CDR3 DNA: TGTGCCAGCAGTTCGGGCGGGGGCCCTCATGGTGAGCAGTTCTTC
D gene: NA; V gene: TRBV11-2; clone size: NA; J gene: TRBJ2-2; CDR3 protein: CASTHSAGELFF; CDR3 DNA: TGTGCCAGCACCCATAGCGCCGGGGAGCTGTTTTTT
D gene: TRBD1; V gene: TRBV27; clone size: few; J gene: TRBJ2-3; CDR3 protein: CASSLSIMGFGTGGDTQYF; CDR3 DNA: TGTGCCAGCAGTTTATCGATAATGGGTTTCGGGACAGGGGGAGATACGCAGTATTTT
D gene: TRBD1; V gene: TRBV7-8; clone size: few; J gene: TRBJ1-6; CDR3 protein: CASSQTGPNSPLHF; CDR3 DNA: TGTGCCAGCAGCCAGACAGGGCCTAATTCACCCCTCCACTTT
D gene: TRBD1; V gene: TRBV10-3; clone size: few; J gene: TRBJ1-6; CDR3 protein: CAISGDGTGNSPLHF; CDR3 DNA: TGTGCCATCAGTGGGGATGGGACAGGGAATTCACCCCTCCACTTT
D gene: NA; V gene: TRBV12-3/TRBV12-4; clone size: many; J gene: TRBJ2-5; CDR3 protein: CASSYGTRYQETQYF; CDR3 DNA: TGTGCCAGCAGTTACGGGACGAGGTACCAAGAGACCCAGTACTTC
D gene: TRBD1; V gene: TRBV5-6; clone size: few; J gene: TRBJ2-7; CDR3 protein: CASKSQTGPYEQYF; CDR3 DNA: TGTGCCAGCAAGAGTCAGACAGGGCCCTACGAGCAGTACTTC
D gene: NA; V gene: TRBV19; clone size: NA; J gene: TRBJ2-6; CDR3 protein: CASSIRDWRSSGANVLTF; CDR3 DNA: TGTGCCAGTAGTATCCGGGACTGGAGGAGCTCTGGGGCCAACGTCCTGACTTTC
D gene: TRBD1; V gene: TRBV5-6; clone size: many; J gene: TRBJ1-5; CDR3 protein: CASSSRTGFQPQHF; CDR3 DNA: TGTGCCAGCAGCTCACGGACAGGGTTTCAGCCCCAGCATTTT
D gene: TRBD1; V gene: TRBV27; clone size: NA; J gene: TRBJ1-2; CDR3 protein: CASSGRDRVNYGYTF; CDR3 DNA: TGTGCCAGCAGTGGCCGGGACAGGGTTAACTATGGCTACACCTTC
D gene: NA; V gene: TRBV19; clone size: NA; J gene: TRBJ2-2; CDR3 protein: CASKGQGVAGELFF; CDR3 DNA: TGTGCCAGTAAAGGGCAGGGAGTGGCCGGGGAGCTGTTTTTT
D gene: TRBD1; V gene: TRBV12-3/TRBV12-4; clone size: many; J gene: TRBJ2-1; CDR3 protein: CASSLDRVEQFF; CDR3 DNA: TGTGCCAGCAGCTTGGACAGGGTTGAGCAGTTCTTC
D gene: TRBD1; V gene: TRBV12-3/TRBV12-4; clone size: few; J gene: TRBJ2-5; CDR3 protein: CASSSPPTGWDQYF; CDR3 DNA: TGTGCCAGCAGTTCCCCTCCGACAGGGTGGGACCAGTACTTC
D gene: NA; V gene: TRBV5-6; clone size: few; J gene: TRBJ2-3; CDR3 protein: CASSWGRGSLADTQYF; CDR3 DNA: TGTGCCAGCAGCTGGGGTCGGGGGAGCCTTGCAGATACGCAGTATTTT
D gene: TRBD2; V gene: TRBV20-1; clone size: NA; J gene: TRBJ2-7; CDR3 protein: CSGPPGLASYEQYF; CDR3 DNA: TGCAGTGGGCCTCCGGGACTAGCGTCCTACGAGCAGTACTTC
D gene: TRBD1; V gene: TRBV4-1; clone size: NA; J gene: TRBJ1-4; CDR3 protein: CASSQPGQGTEKLFF; CDR3 DNA: TGCGCCAGCAGCCAACCGGGACAGGGAACTGAAAAACTGTTTTTT
D gene: NA; V gene: TRBV12-3/TRBV12-4; clone size: NA; J gene: TRBJ2-1; CDR3 protein: CASSDTIDLSYNEQFF; CDR3 DNA: TGTGCCAGCAGTGATACTATAGATCTCTCCTACAATGAGCAGTTCTTC
D gene: NA; V gene: TRBV9; clone size: NA; J gene: TRBJ2-2; CDR3 protein: CASSVVPGPYTGELFF; CDR3 DNA: TGTGCCAGCAGCGTAGTCCCAGGACCATACACCGGGGAGCTGTTTTTT
D gene: NA; V gene: TRBV5-1; clone size: many; J gene: TRBJ1-1; CDR3 protein: CASRVTVGLTEAFF; CDR3 DNA: TGCGCCAGCAGGGTCACGGTCGGCTTAACTGAAGCTTTCTTT
D gene: NA; V gene: TRBV2; clone size: NA; J gene: TRBJ2-4; CDR3 protein: CASLPTVAKNIQYF; CDR3 DNA: TGTGCCAGCCTCCCCACGGTAGCCAAAAACATTCAGTACTTC
D gene: NA; V gene: TRBV4-2; clone size: NA; J gene: TRBJ1-5; CDR3 protein: CASSQELGQPQHF; CDR3 DNA: TGTGCCAGCAGCCAAGAGCTGGGTCAGCCCCAGCATTTT
D gene: NA; V gene: TRBV11-2; clone size: NA; J gene: TRBJ2-5; CDR3 protein: CASSLGVQIQETQYF; CDR3 DNA: TGTGCCAGCAGCTTAGGGGTACAGATACAAGAGACCCAGTACTTC
D gene: TRBD2; V gene: TRBV7-2; clone size: few; J gene: TRBJ2-3; CDR3 protein: CASSVDSGRAPDTQYF; CDR3 DNA: TGTGCCAGCAGCGTTGATAGCGGGAGGGCCCCAGATACGCAGTATTTT
D gene: NA; V gene: TRBV2; clone size: few; J gene: TRBJ2-2; CDR3 protein: CASSEPPGELFF; CDR3 DNA: TGTGCCAGCAGTGAACCGCCCGGGGAGCTGTTTTTT
D gene: NA; V gene: TRBV7-9; clone size: many; J gene: TRBJ2-2; CDR3 protein: CASSYDKNTGELFF; CDR3 DNA: TGTGCCAGCAGCTACGACAAGAACACCGGGGAGCTGTTTTTT